This TCR beta chain was recorded in a study of beta chain features in type 1 diabetes. Study background: Over all samples combined, 107,917,701 sorted cells were examined. Notes on the study in general: Shortening of TCRB CDR3s, moderate but significant, appeared in all four CD4+ subsets of Type 1 diabetes patients.

A remark on this clone: Its target is unknown.

The sequenced template was cDNA made from the entire isolated RNA. TCRdb's copy holds only in-frame clones and misses some; the assay was immunoSEQ multiplex PCR. The sample has a few hundred thousand clones, approximately 13% seen once; the top ten hold about 0.016%. Looked up from germline, CDR1 is GTSNPN and CDR2 is SVGIG (reference sequence). This CDR3 is 13 amino acids long. V gave up 3 bases and J gave up 3 bases, with 9 bases separating them. By way of CD45RO/CCR7/CD25/CD127/CD95/CD27, the CD4+ regulatory, stem cell-like memory, central memory and naive cells were sorted. The chain combines TRBV30 with TRBJ2-1; no clear D gene. The clonotype was recovered from a woman aged 18-29 years with type 1 diabetes. Material: naive CD4+ T cells from blood. In DNA form, the CDR3 reads TGTGCCTGGAGCGCACAGAGCTACAATGAGCAGTTCTTC. Translated: CAWSAQSYNEQFF.